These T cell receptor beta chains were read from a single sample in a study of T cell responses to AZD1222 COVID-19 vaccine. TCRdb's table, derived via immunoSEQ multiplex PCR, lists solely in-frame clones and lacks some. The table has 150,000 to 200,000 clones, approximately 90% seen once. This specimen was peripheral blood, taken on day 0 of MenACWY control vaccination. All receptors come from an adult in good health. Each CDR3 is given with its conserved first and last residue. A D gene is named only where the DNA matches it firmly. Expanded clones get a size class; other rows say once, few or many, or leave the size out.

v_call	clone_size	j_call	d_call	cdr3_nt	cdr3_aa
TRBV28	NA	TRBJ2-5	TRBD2	TGTGCCAGCAGGCAGGGACTAGCGGGAGAGACCCAGTACTTC	CASRQGLAGETQYF
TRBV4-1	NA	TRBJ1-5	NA	TGCGCCAGCAGCCAAGATGGCGGAACGGGGAATCAGCCCCAGCATTTT	CASSQDGGTGNQPQHF
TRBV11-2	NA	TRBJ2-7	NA	TGTGCCAGCAGCTGGGGCTACGAGCAGTACTTC	CASSWGYEQYF
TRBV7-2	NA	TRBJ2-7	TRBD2	TGTGCCAGCAGCTCGCTAGCGGGAGGTGAGCAGTACTTC	CASSSLAGGEQYF
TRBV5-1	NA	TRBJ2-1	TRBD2	TGCGCCAGCAGAGTTCTAGCGGGGGCCTACAATGAGCAGTTCTTC	CASRVLAGAYNEQFF
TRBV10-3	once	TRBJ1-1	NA	TGTGCCATCAGAGCCTTGGAGAGGAGCACTGAAGCTTTCTTT	CAIRALERSTEAFF
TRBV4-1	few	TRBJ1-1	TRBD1	TGCGCCAGCAGCCAGAGGACAGGGACTTCGAACACTGAAGCTTTCTTT	CASSQRTGTSNTEAFF
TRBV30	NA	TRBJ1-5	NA	TGTGCCTGGAGTGTAGTGTCAGGGGATCAGCCCCAGCATTTT	CAWSVVSGDQPQHF
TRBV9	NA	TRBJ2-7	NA	TGTGCCAGCAGCGTAAACAGTGCTTTAGGCGAGCAGTACTTC	CASSVNSALGEQYF
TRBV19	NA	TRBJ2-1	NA	TGTGCCAGTAGTATTGTGGGAGAGCAGTTCTTC	CASSIVGEQFF